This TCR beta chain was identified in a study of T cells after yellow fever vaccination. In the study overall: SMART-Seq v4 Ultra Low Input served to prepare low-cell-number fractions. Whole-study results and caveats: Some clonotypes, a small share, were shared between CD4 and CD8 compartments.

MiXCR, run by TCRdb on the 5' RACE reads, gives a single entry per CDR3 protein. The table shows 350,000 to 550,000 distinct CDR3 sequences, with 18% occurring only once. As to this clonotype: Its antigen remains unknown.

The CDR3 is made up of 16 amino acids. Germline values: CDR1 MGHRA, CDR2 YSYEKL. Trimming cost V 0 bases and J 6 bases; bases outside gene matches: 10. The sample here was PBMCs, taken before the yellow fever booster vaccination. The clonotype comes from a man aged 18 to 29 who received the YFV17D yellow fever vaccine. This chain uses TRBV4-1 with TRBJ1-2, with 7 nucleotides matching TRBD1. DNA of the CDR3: TGCGCCAGCAGCCAAGATCGGGGAGGGGGCTCGAATGGCTACACCTTC. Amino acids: CASSQDRGGGSNGYTF.